This T cell receptor beta chain came from a study of blood T cell repertoires in COVID-19. In the source study's methods: Scientists estimated how many nucleated cells there were by amplifying reference gene primers. TCRdb's table, derived via immunoSEQ multiplex PCR, lists solely in-frame clones and lacks some. V and J calls and clone size are given by that table; D and trimming were obtained from the DNA. The sample records 360,000 or so clones, 88% being singletons. Participant age was roughly 18 to 90 years, and participants resided in 25 or so US areas. Cohorts were assigned according to the clinical history that participants reported. CDR1 is MNHEY, CDR2 SVGAGI, per germline. This CDR3 has 15 amino acids. With V trimmed by 5 bases and J by 0 bases, 1 base remained unmatched.

Sequenced input: PBMCs or T cells enriched from blood (not recorded which). This receptor was taken from a young woman who had been exposed to COVID-19. The chain recombines TRBV6-5 with TRBJ2-7, with 13 bases that match TRBD2. The CDR3: CASSRTSGSSYEQYF. The CDR3 DNA is TGTGCCAGCAGTCGGACTAGCGGGAGCTCCTACGAGCAGTACTTC.